The T cell receptor (beta chain) described here comes from a study of T cell responses to AZD1222 COVID-19 vaccine. Broader study findings: White British people made up most donors, females outnumbered males, and clonal diversity was possibly underestimated. None of the repertoires were sampled until the peak T cell response had passed. Dominant at 160-218 and 743-854, vaccine-associated CD4 TCRs also spanned spike. Breadth and depth of Spike-specific TCRs rose after two AZD1222 doses.

V lost 7 bases, J lost 4 bases, and 11 bases stayed unmatched. CDR3 length: 15 amino acids. The germline CDR1 and CDR2 sequences are MNHEY and SVGAGI. With regard to this clone: Its antigen remains unknown.

Sequencing was performed with immunoSEQ multiplex PCR; in TCRdb, only in-frame clones are kept and a portion is missing. Of around 160,000 clones listed, roughly 90% were seen once; the top ten hold under 1.5%. The chain links TRBV6-5 to TRBJ2-7; the match to TRBD2 covers 9 bases. Material: peripheral blood, obtained on day 0 of AZD1222 vaccination. This clonotype was obtained from an adult in good health. The CDR3 spells CASKREAGEGYEQYF. CDR3 bases: TGTGCCAGCAAGCGGGAGGCAGGCGAAGGGTACGAGCAGTACTTC.